Sequencing of this TCR beta chain was carried out in a study of blood T cell repertoires in COVID-19. Data came from immunoSEQ multiplex PCR; TCRdb stores just in-frame clones and leaves some out. Counted here are roughly 130,000 clones, around 79% occurring once; the ten biggest clones make up about 3.6%. This CDR3 is 14 amino acids long. V was clipped by 6 bases and J by 3 bases; unmatched bases: 4. The germline CDR1 and CDR2 sequences are LNHDA and SQIVND (reference sequence). The sequencing input was peripheral blood. The chain employs TRBV19 and TRBJ2-7; 11 bases fit TRBD2. This TCR came from a man aged 55 to 70 with acute or convalescent COVID-19. As DNA, the CDR3 is TGTGCCAGTAGCCCGACTAGCGGGAACTACGAGCAGTACTTC. Translated, it gives CASSPTSGNYEQYF.